This T cell receptor (beta chain) came from a study of CD8 T cells in Susac syndrome. Fulfillment of recently defined diagnostic criteria for definite or probable disease was shown by the patients with Susac syndrome. The RNA, roughly 0.45 to 1 ug, was put through reverse transcription using random hexamers. TCRdb processed the immunoSEQ multiplex PCR reads anew with MiXCR; each CDR3 protein has one entry. Here the sample spans 150,000 or so distinct CDR3 sequences, around 95% being singletons. The sequenced sample was CD4+ T cells from PBMCs. The clonotype comes from a human donor with Susac syndrome.

Here the CDR3 DNA reads TGCAGTGCTAGCCAGAACTCATACAATGAGCAGTTCTTC. It encodes CSASQNSYNEQFF. The gene calls are TRBV20-1 and TRBJ2-1; no clear D gene. The germline V gene has CDR1 DFQATT and CDR2 SNEGSKA (reference sequence). V was clipped by 3 bases and J by 4 bases, with 10 bases between them. The CDR3 is 13 residues long.